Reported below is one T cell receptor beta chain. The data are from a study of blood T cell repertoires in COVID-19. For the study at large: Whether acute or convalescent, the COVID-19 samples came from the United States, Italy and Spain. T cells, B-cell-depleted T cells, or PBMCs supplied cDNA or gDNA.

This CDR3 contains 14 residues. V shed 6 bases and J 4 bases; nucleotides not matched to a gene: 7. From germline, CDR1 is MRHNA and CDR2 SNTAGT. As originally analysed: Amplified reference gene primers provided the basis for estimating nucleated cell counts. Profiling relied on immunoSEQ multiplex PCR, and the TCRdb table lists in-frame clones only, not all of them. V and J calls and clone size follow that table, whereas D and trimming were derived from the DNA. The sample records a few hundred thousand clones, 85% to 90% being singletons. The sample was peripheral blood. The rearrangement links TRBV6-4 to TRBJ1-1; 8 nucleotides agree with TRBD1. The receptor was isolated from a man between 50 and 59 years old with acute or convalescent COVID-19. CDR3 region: CASSQQGGTTEAFF. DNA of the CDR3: TGTGCCAGCAGCCAACAGGGGGGGACCACTGAAGCTTTCTTT.